This T cell receptor (beta chain) appears in the sequencing data of a study of neurological immune-mediated disorders. Whole-study findings and limits: Grouping of repertoires by phylogeny put those of 18 of 34 multiple sclerosis patients into a single related-CDR3 cluster, a possible signature. Subjects shared no identical expanded-clone CDR3 amino acid sequences, suggesting private TCR-beta repertoires in all groups. In HTLV-1-associated myelopathy, TCR clonal expansion was greatest, whereas multiple sclerosis had the least, falling below healthy controls.

CDR3 length: 11 amino acids. CDR1 is DFQATT and CDR2 is SNEGSKA in the germline V gene (reference sequence). V was trimmed by 1 base and J by 4 bases, leaving 4 bases between them. Each CDR3 protein gets one entry after TCRdb re-called the 5' RACE reads with MiXCR. The top ten hold about 5.3% of the sample, which has roughly 65,000 distinct CDR3 sequences, roughly 5.6% seen once. In this sample, this clonotype turned up many times. Its specificity is not known. A total of 2 million PBMCs stored at -80 degrees C provided the unsorted libraries. Sequencing was performed on PBMCs. The chain uses TRBV20-1 and TRBJ1-2; D not resolved. The receptor was isolated from a human donor with multiple sclerosis. The donor label of this sample is uncertain. CDR3 nucleotide sequence: TGCAGTGCTAGAGCCCTCTATGGCTACACCTTC. This sequence encodes CSARALYGYTF.